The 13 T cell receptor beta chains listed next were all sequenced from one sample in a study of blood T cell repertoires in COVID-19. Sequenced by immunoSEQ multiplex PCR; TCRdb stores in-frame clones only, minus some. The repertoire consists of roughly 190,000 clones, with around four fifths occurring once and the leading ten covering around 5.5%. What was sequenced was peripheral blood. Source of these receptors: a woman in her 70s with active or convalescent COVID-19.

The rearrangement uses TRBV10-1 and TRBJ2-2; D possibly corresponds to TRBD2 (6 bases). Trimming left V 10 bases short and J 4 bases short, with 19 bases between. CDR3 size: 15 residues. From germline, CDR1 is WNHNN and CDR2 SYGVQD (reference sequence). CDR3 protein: CATPPGAGSTGELFF. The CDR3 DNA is TGCGCCACCCCCCCCGGTGCGGGAAGCACCGGGGAGCTGTTTTTT.

CDR3 in DNA: TGTGCCAGCAGTAACGGTTTTATTGAAAAACTGTTTTTT. Translating it yields CASSNGFIEKLFF. The chain is built from TRBV6-5 and TRBJ1-4; D uncertain. Deletions cut 5 bases from V and 7 bases from J, with 11 bases between. Germline CDR1 is MNHEY and CDR2 is SVGAGI. This CDR3 has 13 amino acids.

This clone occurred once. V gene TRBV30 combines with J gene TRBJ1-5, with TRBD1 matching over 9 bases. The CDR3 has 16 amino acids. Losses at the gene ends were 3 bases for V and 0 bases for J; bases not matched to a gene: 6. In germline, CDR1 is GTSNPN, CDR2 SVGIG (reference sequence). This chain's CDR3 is CAWSPGQGNSNQPQHF. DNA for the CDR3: TGTGCCTGGAGCCCGGGACAGGGAAATAGCAATCAGCCCCAGCATTTT.

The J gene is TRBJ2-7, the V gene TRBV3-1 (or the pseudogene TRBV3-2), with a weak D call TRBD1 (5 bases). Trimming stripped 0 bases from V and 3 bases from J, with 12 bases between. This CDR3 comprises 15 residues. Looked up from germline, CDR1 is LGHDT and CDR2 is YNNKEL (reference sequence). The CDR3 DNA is TGTGCCAGCAGCCAAGAGGCAGACAGCTTCTACGAGCAGTACTTC. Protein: CASSQEADSFYEQYF.

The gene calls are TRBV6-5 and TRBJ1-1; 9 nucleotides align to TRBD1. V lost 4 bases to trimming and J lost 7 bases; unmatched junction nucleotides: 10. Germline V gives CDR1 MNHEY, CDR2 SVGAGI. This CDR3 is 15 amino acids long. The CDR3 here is CASSLDRGYINEAFF. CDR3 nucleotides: TGTGCCAGCAGTTTAGACAGGGGGTACATCAATGAAGCTTTCTTT.

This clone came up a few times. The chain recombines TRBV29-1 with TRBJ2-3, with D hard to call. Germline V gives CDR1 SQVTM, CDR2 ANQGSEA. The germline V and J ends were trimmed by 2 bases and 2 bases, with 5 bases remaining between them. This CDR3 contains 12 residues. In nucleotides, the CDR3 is TGCAGCGTTGAAAGCAACACAGATACGCAGTATTTT. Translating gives CSVESNTDTQYF.

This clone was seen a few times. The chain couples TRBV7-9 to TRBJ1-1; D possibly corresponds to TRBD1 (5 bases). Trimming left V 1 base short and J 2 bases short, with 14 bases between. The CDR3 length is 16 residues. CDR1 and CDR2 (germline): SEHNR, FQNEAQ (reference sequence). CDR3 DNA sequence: TGTGCCAGCAGCTTAGTCCCCCGACAGCTAAACACTGAAGCTTTCTTT. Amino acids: CASSLVPRQLNTEAFF.

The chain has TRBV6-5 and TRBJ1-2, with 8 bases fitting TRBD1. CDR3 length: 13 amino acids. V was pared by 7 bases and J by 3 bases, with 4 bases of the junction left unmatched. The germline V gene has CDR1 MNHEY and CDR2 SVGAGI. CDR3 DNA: TGTGCCAGCACCAAGGGACAGGACTATGGCTACACCTTC. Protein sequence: CASTKGQDYGYTF.

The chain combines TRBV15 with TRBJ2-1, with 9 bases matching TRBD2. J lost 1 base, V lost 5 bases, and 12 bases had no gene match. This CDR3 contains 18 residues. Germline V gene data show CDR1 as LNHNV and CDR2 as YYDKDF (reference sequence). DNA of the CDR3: TGTGCCACCAGCGTCGGAGGTAGCGGGAGAAGGTCCTACAATGAGCAGTTCTTC. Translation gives CATSVGGSGRRSYNEQFF. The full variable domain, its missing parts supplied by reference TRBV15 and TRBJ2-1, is DAMVIQNPRYQVTQFGKPVTLSCSQTLNHNVMYWYQQKSSQAPKLLFHYYDKDFNNEADTPDNFQSRRPNTSFCFLDIRSPGLGDTAMYLCATSVGGSGRRSYNEQFFGPGTRLTVL.

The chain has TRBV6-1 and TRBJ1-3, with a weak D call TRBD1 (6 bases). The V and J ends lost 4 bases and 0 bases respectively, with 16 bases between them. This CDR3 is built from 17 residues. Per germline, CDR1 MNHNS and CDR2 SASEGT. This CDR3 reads CASSARTVVLSGNTIYF. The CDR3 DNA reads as TGTGCCAGCAGTGCCCGGACAGTAGTTCTCTCTGGAAACACCATATATTTT.

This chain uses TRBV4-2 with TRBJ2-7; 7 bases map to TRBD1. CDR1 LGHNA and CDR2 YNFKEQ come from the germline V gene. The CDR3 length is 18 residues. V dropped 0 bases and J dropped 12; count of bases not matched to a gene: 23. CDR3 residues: CASSQDRPISVTGAGSYF. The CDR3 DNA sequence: TGTGCCAGCAGCCAAGATCGCCCAATAAGCGTTACAGGGGCCGGATCGTACTTC.

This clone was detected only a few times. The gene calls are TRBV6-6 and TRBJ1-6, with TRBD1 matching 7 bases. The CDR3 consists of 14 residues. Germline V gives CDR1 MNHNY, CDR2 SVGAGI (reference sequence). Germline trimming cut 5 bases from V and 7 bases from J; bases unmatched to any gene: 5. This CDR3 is CASSTLQGNSPLHF. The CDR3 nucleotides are TGTGCCAGCAGTACGCTACAGGGGAATTCACCCCTCCACTTT.

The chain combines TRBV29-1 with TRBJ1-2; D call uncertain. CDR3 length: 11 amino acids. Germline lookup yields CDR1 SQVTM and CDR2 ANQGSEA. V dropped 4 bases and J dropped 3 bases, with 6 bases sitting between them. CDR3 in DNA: TGCAGCGTTGGGAGGGACTATGGCTACACCTTC. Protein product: CSVGRDYGYTF.